This entry lists 8 T cell receptor beta chains sequenced from one sample in a study of T cell repertoires in ileal Crohn's disease. Clones were read by immunoSEQ multiplex PCR, and TCRdb kept only the in-frame ones, dropping some. In the table there are over 5,000 clones, 82% of which are singletons. The sample consisted of ileal tissue. Every receptor here comes from an adult with Crohn's disease.

The chain carries TRBV27 and TRBJ1-3, with D possibly matching TRBD1 (5 bases). Germline V gives CDR1 MNHEY, CDR2 SMNVEV (reference sequence). Trimming left V 3 bases short and J 0 bases short, with 12 bases between. The CDR3 runs 16 residues. CDR3 in DNA: TGTGCCAGCAGTTTGGTGGGGCAGGGCTCTGGAAACACCATATATTTT. Amino acid sequence: CASSLVGQGSGNTIYF.

This chain joins TRBV7-2 and TRBJ1-4; 8 bases are a match to TRBD1. CDR3 size: 15 residues. Germline V lookup: CDR1 SGHTA, CDR2 FQGNSA. With V trimmed by 5 bases and J by 6 bases, 8 bases remained unmatched. CDR3 DNA sequence: TGTGCCAGCAGCACTTTTCAGGGGGCAGATGAAAAACTGTTTTTT. This sequence encodes CASSTFQGADEKLFF.

The chain is built from TRBV7-3 and TRBJ2-2; 9 nucleotides align to TRBD2. The CDR3 is 15 amino acids. Germline CDR1 is SGHTA and CDR2 is FQGTGA. The ends lost 5 bases at V and 6 bases at J; junction bases unmatched: 7. The CDR3 nucleotides are TGTGCCAGCAGCCCGGGACGCGGGAGGGCCGGGGAGCTGTTTTTT. Translated, it gives CASSPGRGRAGELFF.

This chain joins TRBV7-2 and TRBJ2-7; perhaps TRBD2 as D (6 bases). The CDR3 has 14 amino acids. Trimming left V 3 bases short and J 0 bases short, with 9 bases between. Germline-derived CDR1 and CDR2 are SGHTA and FQGNSA. CDR3 amino acids: CASSLGGISYEQYF. The CDR3 DNA sequence: TGTGCCAGCAGCTTGGGGGGAATCTCCTACGAGCAGTACTTC.

The rearrangement joins TRBV5-1 to TRBJ2-2; a weak D match, TRBD2 (5 bases). Germline CDR1 is SGHRS and CDR2 is YFSETQ. The CDR3 extends over 14 amino acids. Between the trimmed V and J ends, which lost 4 bases and 2 bases, there was a span of 9 bases. The CDR3 sequence is CASSEGVNTGELFF. As DNA, the CDR3 is TGCGCCAGCAGCGAGGGAGTAAACACCGGGGAGCTGTTTTTT.

This clone was seen only once. The chain links TRBV27 to TRBJ2-7, with 11 bases lining up with TRBD2. Germline V gene sequence: CDR1 MNHEY, CDR2 SMNVEV (reference sequence). V shed 10 bases, J shed 0 bases, and the junction held 17 bases outside the gene matches. This CDR3 spans 18 amino acids. The CDR3 nucleotides read TGTGCCAACCGGCATGGAGGACTAGCGGGTGGGGGCTCCTACGAGCAGTACTTC. It codes for CANRHGGLAGGGSYEQYF.

This clone was observed once. This sequence joins TRBV19 and TRBJ1-2; D gene ambiguous. CDR1 LNHDA and CDR2 SQIVND come from the germline V gene (reference sequence). Trimming left V 0 bases short and J 8 bases short, with 25 bases between. The CDR3 spans 18 residues. The CDR3 spells CASSIDQSIRSLMAGYTF. DNA of the CDR3: TGTGCCAGTAGTATAGATCAAAGTATCCGTTCCCTGATGGCCGGCTACACCTTC.

By proportion, this clone is medium-sized. This sequence joins TRBV28 and TRBJ1-5; possible D gene TRBD1, 6 bases. The germline CDR1 and CDR2 sequences are MDHEN and SYDVKM. The CDR3 extends over 15 amino acids. V shed 6 bases and J shed 0 bases, with 12 bases lying between them. CDR3 amino acids: CASRGDNYSNQPQHF. The CDR3 DNA sequence: TGTGCCAGCAGGGGGGACAATTATAGCAATCAGCCCCAGCATTTT.